This TCR beta chain emerged from a study of identical twins. This clonotype was picked up a small number of times. Its target is unknown. Each CDR3 protein gets one entry after TCRdb re-called the 5' RACE reads with MiXCR. The repertoire consists of hundreds of thousands of distinct CDR3 sequences, with 15% to 20% occurring once and the leading ten covering under 15%. Broader study findings: Excess twin sharing in beta out-of-frame sequences was weaker. The more abundant beta clonotypes in cord blood had fewer insertions, and memory repertoires did not show this.

Germline CDR1 is MNHEY and CDR2 is SVGAGI. CDR3 size: 15 residues. V lost 4 bases to trimming and J lost 3 bases, with 16 bases between them. The same data also contributed to another study, on T cells expressing NK-cell markers. Per that paper: Among eight sequenced donors, seven carried HCMV seropositivity while one was seronegative. Dominant NKG2C+ clonotypes were found to form about 1.0-7.5% of CD8+ T cells in six donors.

The source is a woman aged 18 to 35 in good health. Sequenced input: PBMCs. V usage is TRBV6-5 and J usage is TRBJ2-7; the D call may be TRBD1 or TRBD2 (5 bases each). CDR3 bases: TGTGCCAGCAGTTCCGAGTCGGGGACGATCTACGAGCAGTACTTC. This encodes CASSSESGTIYEQYF.